This TCR beta chain was captured by sequencing in a study of beta chain features in type 1 diabetes. This CDR3 comprises 15 residues. Germline-derived CDR1 and CDR2 are SGHKS and YYEKEE (reference sequence). V was clipped by 3 bases and J by 3 bases; unmatched bases: 5. Sequencing targeted expressed TCRB transcripts, as all isolated RNA had been reverse transcribed. Clones were read by immunoSEQ multiplex PCR, and TCRdb kept only the in-frame ones, dropping some. The sample includes some 360,000 clones, 9.6% seen only once; the top ten take 0.45% to 0.65%. General study points: Significant though moderate, a shortening of TCRB CDR3s appeared in all four CD4+ subsets of Type 1 diabetes patients.

This clone appeared many times. Antigen: not known. Sequenced material: central memory CD4+ T cells from blood. The clonotype originates from a man younger than 40 with type 1 diabetes. J is TRBJ2-5 and V is TRBV5-5; 10 nucleotides align to TRBD2. In nucleotides, the CDR3 is TGTGCCAGCAGCTACCTACTAGCGGGAAAAGAGACCCAGTACTTC. As protein: CASSYLLAGKETQYF.